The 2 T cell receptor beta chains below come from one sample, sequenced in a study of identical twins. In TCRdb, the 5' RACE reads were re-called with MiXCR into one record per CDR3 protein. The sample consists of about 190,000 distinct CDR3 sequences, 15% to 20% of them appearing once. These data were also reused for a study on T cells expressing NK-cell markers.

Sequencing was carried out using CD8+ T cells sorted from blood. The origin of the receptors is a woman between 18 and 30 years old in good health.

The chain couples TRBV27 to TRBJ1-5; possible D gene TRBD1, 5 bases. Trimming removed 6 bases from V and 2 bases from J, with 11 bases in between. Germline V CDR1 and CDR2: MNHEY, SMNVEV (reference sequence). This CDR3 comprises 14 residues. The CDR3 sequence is CASRRGMGNQPQHF. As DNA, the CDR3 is TGTGCCAGCAGAAGGGGAATGGGCAATCAGCCCCAGCATTTT.

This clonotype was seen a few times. The CDR3 reads CASTTPSDTQYF. Here the CDR3 DNA reads TGTGCCAGCACCACCCCCTCAGATACGCAGTATTTT. The genes are TRBV11-2 and TRBJ2-3; unclear D gene. Trimming stripped 7 bases from V and 4 bases from J, with 9 bases between. Germline CDR1 reads SGHAT; CDR2 reads FQNNGV. The CDR3 loop spans 12 amino acids. The whole variable domain, remainder taken from reference TRBV11-2 and TRBJ2-3, is EAGVAQSPRYKIIEKRQSVAFWCNPISGHATLYWYQQILGQGPKLLIQFQNNGVVDDSQLPKDRFSAERLKGVDSTLKIQPAKLEDSAVYLCASTTPSDTQYFGPGTRLTVL.